This T cell receptor beta chain came from a study of cytomegalovirus exposure and HLA in healthy donors. CDR1 ENHRY and CDR2 SYGVKD come from the germline V gene. Trimming shortened V by 10 bases and J by 4 bases, and 19 bases separated the two germline ends. This CDR3 contains 14 residues. PCR used 60 Vbeta primers and 13 Jbeta primers. Sequenced by immunoSEQ multiplex PCR; TCRdb stores in-frame clones only, minus some. The data contain 150,000 to 180,000 clones, about 70% of them singletons. The specimen was PBMCs. The source of this sequence is a man younger than 35 in good health and CMV-seronegative. The gene calls are TRBV10-3 and TRBJ1-1; D gene uncertain. The CDR3 here is CATKNSVQGTEAFF. The CDR3 DNA sequence: TGTGCCACCAAGAACAGTGTTCAAGGCACTGAAGCTTTCTTT.